This T cell receptor beta chain was found in a study of PD-L1 blockade in urothelial cancer. The time point is: pretreatment peripheral blood. This clone appeared once. Produced via immunoSEQ multiplex PCR; TCRdb's table is partial and in-frame only. The top ten hold roughly 2.9% of the sample, which has approximately 50,000 clones, around 80% seen once. Germline assignment: CDR1 MNHNS and CDR2 SASEGT. The V and J ends lost 4 bases and 5 bases, in that order; junction bases with no gene match: 11. This CDR3 region has 16 residues. Sequencing used PBMCs, obtained around atezolizumab (anti-PD-L1) treatment. The chain uses TRBV6-1 and TRBJ2-5; 9 bases are a match to TRBD2. The clonotype comes from a man between 65 and 85 years old with urothelial cancer. Written as DNA, the CDR3 is TGTGCCAGCAGTGCAGGGGCGGGGGGGCTTGGCGAGACCCAGTACTTC. Translation: CASSAGAGGLGETQYF.